This T cell receptor beta chain was sequenced during a study of CD8+CD57+ T cells in acquired aplastic anemia. Study in general: An average of roughly 3 ug of DNA was obtained from sorted CD4+ and CD8+ cells.

The CDR3 consists of 17 residues. The germline V gene encodes CDR1 SGHAT and CDR2 FQDESV (reference sequence). The V segment lost 6 bases and the J segment 0 bases; nucleotides outside the gene matches: 11. The sequenced patients had an expansion of CD8+CD57+ cells seen by flow cytometry. Each patient gave a blood sample that was collected before any therapy had been received. Broader study findings: Fewer than 35 CD8+ CDR3 sequences occurred in both the patients and the controls. Between patients and controls, CD8+ Simpson's diversity did not vary significantly.

TCR beta VDJ and CDR3 were profiled, and genomic DNA was the template. One entry per CDR3 protein results from TCRdb running MiXCR on the reads. The data show 180,000 or so distinct CDR3 sequences, with roughly 50% seen just once and about 1.8% held by the top ten. Remarks on this clonotype: Its antigen is undetermined. Since a much larger clone is just one base distant, this may be a read error. No conserved phenylalanine or tryptophan is present at the end of the CDR3, so a read error is the likely explanation.

The specimen sequenced was sorted CD4+, CD8+, or CD8+CD57+ T cells (not recorded which) from PBMCs. The sequence was obtained from a human donor with aplastic anemia. The chain is built from TRBV11-1 and TRBJ2-1, with 7 bases aligning to TRBD2. The CDR3 sequence is CASRRAGGSASYNEQFS. The CDR3 bases are TGTGCCAGCAGGCGGGCGGGCGGGAGCGCCTCCTACAATGAGCAGTTCTCC.